The next 28 T cell receptor beta chains were all read from a single sample in a study of PD-L1 blockade in urothelial cancer. Sample time point: pretreatment peripheral blood. TCRdb keeps only in-frame clones here, not all; method: immunoSEQ multiplex PCR. The data hold 70,000 to 75,000 clones, with about 90% observed a single time. The source was PBMCs, collected around atezolizumab (anti-PD-L1) treatment. The receptor set was obtained from a man aged 70 or older with urothelial cancer.

CDR3 sequence reads: CASSFGTSGRSSYNEQFF. CDR3 DNA sequence: TGTGCCAGCTCGTTCGGAACTAGCGGGAGGAGCTCCTACAATGAGCAGTTCTTC. This chain connects TRBV18 to TRBJ2-1; 12 bases are shared with TRBD2. Trimming cost V 6 bases and J 0 bases; bases outside gene matches: 9. This CDR3 contains 18 residues. Germline loops: CDR1 KGHSH, CDR2 LQKENI.

The chain carries TRBV6-1 and TRBJ1-1; D unresolved. The CDR3 consists of 12 residues. From germline, CDR1 is MNHNS and CDR2 SASEGT. The ends were cut back, 8 bases at V and 6 bases at J, with 13 bases in the middle. The CDR3 reads CASSLPVPEAFF. CDR3 DNA: TGTGCCAGCTCCCTACCTGTACCTGAAGCTTTCTTT.

The rearrangement links TRBV6-6 to TRBJ1-4; 9 bases match TRBD1. Germline-derived CDR1 and CDR2 are MNHNY and SVGAGI (reference sequence). This CDR3 is built from 15 residues. V lost 4 bases to trimming and J lost 8 bases; unmatched junction nucleotides: 8. CDR3 bases: TGTGCCAGCAGTTCCTCCGGGACAGGGAACGAAAAACTGTTTTTT. This encodes CASSSSGTGNEKLFF.

The chain employs TRBV9 and TRBJ2-7; 8 positions match TRBD1. V shed 3 bases and J 6 bases; nucleotides not matched to a gene: 8. This CDR3 has 14 amino acids. From germline, CDR1 is SGDLS and CDR2 YYNGEE. The CDR3: CASSADRGEGEQYF. CDR3 DNA: TGTGCCAGCAGCGCAGACAGGGGAGAAGGCGAGCAGTACTTC.

The V gene is TRBV5-8, the J gene TRBJ2-1; 9 positions match TRBD1. J was trimmed by 6 bases and V by 4 bases; bases with no gene match: 14. CDR3 length: 17 residues. Germline assignment: CDR1 SGHTS and CDR2 YDEGEE. Here the CDR3 reads CASSTGTGLLEVNEQFF. DNA for the CDR3: TGTGCCAGCAGCACCGGGACAGGGTTGTTGGAAGTCAATGAGCAGTTCTTC.

V usage is TRBV11-2 and J usage is TRBJ2-7; D is possibly TRBD2 (5 bases). This CDR3 spans 13 amino acids. Trimming shortened V by 5 bases and J by 4 bases, and 12 bases separated the two germline ends. From germline, CDR1 is SGHAT and CDR2 FQNNGV. In nucleotides, the CDR3 is TGTGCCAGCAGCAGTTTAGCGCCGTACGAGCAGTACTTC. Translating gives CASSSLAPYEQYF.

The V call is TRBV28, the J call TRBJ1-3, with TRBD1 matching 7 bases. Germline V lookup: CDR1 MDHEN, CDR2 SYDVKM. The CDR3 runs to 14 residues. V lost 2 bases and J lost 4; bases outside the gene matches: 2. This chain's CDR3 is CASSLTGEGNTIYF. The DNA of the CDR3 is TGTGCCAGCAGTTTAACAGGGGAGGGAAACACCATATATTTT.

This clone showed up just a few times. V is TRBV29-1 and J is TRBJ2-7, with D possibly matching TRBD1 (6 bases). Per the germline V gene, CDR1 is SQVTM and CDR2 is ANQGSEA. V lost 4 bases, J lost 3 bases, and 16 bases lay in between. There are 14 residues in the CDR3. The CDR3 DNA reads as TGCAGCGTTGTTAGCCAGGGGACAATCTACGAGCAGTACTTC. It translates to CSVVSQGTIYEQYF.

This chain links TRBV5-6 with TRBJ2-3; D may be TRBD2 (6 bases). CDR3 length: 14 amino acids. Germline V gene sequence: CDR1 SGHDT, CDR2 YYEEEE. The ends were cut back, 4 bases at V and 8 bases at J, with 17 bases in the middle. The CDR3 sequence is CASSPDTGVGTQYF. CDR3 coding DNA: TGTGCCAGCAGCCCGGACACGGGGGTGGGTACGCAGTATTTT.

This clone came up a few times. The chain uses TRBV18 and TRBJ1-1, with a weak D call TRBD1 (5 bases). This CDR3 is 15 amino acids long. Trimming took 0 bases from V and 5 from J, leaving 13 bases between them. Germline V lookup: CDR1 KGHSH, CDR2 LQKENI. The CDR3 reads CASSPPSQPGTEAFF. The CDR3 DNA follows: TGTGCCAGCTCACCACCTTCCCAGCCAGGGACTGAAGCTTTCTTT.

The chain has TRBV18 and TRBJ1-2, with a possible D match to TRBD1 (5 bases). The CDR3 is 16 amino acids. Deletions cut 2 bases from V and 4 bases from J, with 17 bases between. Germline CDR1 KGHSH, CDR2 LQKENI. This CDR3 is CASSPEAGLRSYGYTF. The CDR3 nucleotides are TGTGCCAGCTCACCAGAGGCAGGGCTTCGGAGCTATGGCTACACCTTC.

The J gene is TRBJ1-1, the V gene TRBV29-1; D may be TRBD1 (5 bases). V lost 4 bases to trimming and J lost 1 base, with 19 bases between them. Germline lookup yields CDR1 SQVTM and CDR2 ANQGSEA. The CDR3 length is 16 residues. The CDR3 reads CSVGREGLTSNTEAFF. As DNA, the CDR3 is TGCAGCGTTGGTAGGGAGGGACTTACCTCGAACACTGAAGCTTTCTTT.

V gene TRBV19 combines with J gene TRBJ2-2, with 9 positions matching TRBD1. Germline trimming cut 4 bases from V and 3 bases from J; bases unmatched to any gene: 3. CDR1 and CDR2 (germline): LNHDA, SQIVND (reference sequence). This CDR3 has 15 amino acids. The CDR3 here is CASSKRTGDTGELFF. The CDR3 DNA sequence: TGTGCCAGTAGTAAACGGACAGGGGACACCGGGGAGCTGTTTTTT.

The rearrangement uses TRBV9 and TRBJ2-7; 8 nucleotides agree with TRBD1. Germline CDR1 SGDLS, CDR2 YYNGEE. CDR3 length: 14 amino acids. V shed 0 bases and J 4 bases; nucleotides not matched to a gene: 3. The chain's CDR3 is CASSVATGGYEQYF. The DNA of the CDR3 is TGTGCCAGCAGCGTAGCTACAGGGGGGTACGAGCAGTACTTC.

V usage is TRBV9 and J usage is TRBJ2-1, with TRBD2 matching over 12 bases. The CDR3 runs to 14 residues. From germline, CDR1 is SGDLS and CDR2 YYNGEE. J gave up 7 bases and V 4 bases, and 3 bases lay outside the gene matches. The CDR3 reads CASSPLAGGNEQFF. Here the CDR3 DNA reads TGTGCCAGCAGCCCCCTAGCGGGAGGGAATGAGCAGTTCTTC.

This chain links TRBV5-1 with TRBJ2-7, with 13 bases aligning to TRBD2. Germline V lookup: CDR1 SGHRS, CDR2 YFSETQ. The J segment lost 4 bases and the V segment lost 4 bases, leaving 11 bases of the junction unmatched. CDR3 length: 17 residues. DNA for the CDR3: TGCGCCAGCAGCCCAATAGGGACTAGCGGGACTAAATACGAGCAGTACTTC. Protein product: CASSPIGTSGTKYEQYF.

This chain links TRBV6-5 with TRBJ1-1; TRBD1 agrees at 7 bases. CDR1 is MNHEY and CDR2 is SVGAGI in the germline V gene. The V gene end was trimmed by 0 bases and the J gene end by 1 base; junction bases not matched to a gene: 2. The CDR3 is 15 residues long. The DNA for the CDR3 is TGTGCCAGCAGTTACTCGACAGGGTGGAACACTGAAGCTTTCTTT. Translation gives CASSYSTGWNTEAFF.

This clone was counted only a few times. The chain carries TRBV6-1 and TRBJ1-2, with TRBD1 identical over 7 bases. This CDR3 has 14 residues. Trimming took 5 bases from V and 4 from J; bases not matched to a gene: 7. Germline V lookup: CDR1 MNHNS, CDR2 SASEGT. CDR3 in amino acids: CASSRTGGFYGYTF. DNA for the CDR3: TGTGCCAGCAGTCGGACAGGAGGCTTCTATGGCTACACCTTC.

The gene calls are TRBV13 and TRBJ1-1, with 7 bases aligning to TRBD1. CDR3 length equals 15 residues. The V segment lost 4 bases and the J segment 2 bases; nucleotides outside the gene matches: 7. From germline, CDR1 is PRHDT and CDR2 FYEKMQ (reference sequence). The CDR3 nucleotides are TGTGCCAGCAGCTCAGGACAGGTATTCAACACTGAAGCTTTCTTT. This codes for CASSSGQVFNTEAFF.

The CDR3 DNA reads as TGTGCCAGCAGTCGCAGGGACTCCTACGAGCAGTACTTC. Its translation is CASSRRDSYEQYF. This chain links TRBV21-1 with TRBJ2-7; the D call TRBD1 from the table was never checked on the DNA. TRBV21-1 counts as a pseudogene. The CDR3 spans 13 residues.

The chain combines TRBV11-2 with TRBJ2-7, with 7 positions matching TRBD2. Per germline, CDR1 SGHAT and CDR2 FQNNGV. Unmatched junction bases numbered 12, after V lost 4 bases and J lost 3 bases. The CDR3 has 16 amino acids. CDR3 nucleotide sequence: TGTGCCAGCAGCTCCCTGGGGGGGAGAGGCGTCTACGAGCAGTACTTC. Translated, it gives CASSSLGGRGVYEQYF.

The V call is TRBV11-2, the J call TRBJ2-2; the D gene is possibly TRBD1 (6 bases). V lost 2 bases, J lost 4 bases, and 11 bases lay in between. The CDR3 contains 15 residues. Germline loops: CDR1 SGHAT, CDR2 FQNNGV. The CDR3 bases are TGTGCCAGCAGCTTATACGGGACACCCACCGGGGAGCTGTTTTTT. It is translated as CASSLYGTPTGELFF.

The rearrangement links TRBV7-2 to TRBJ2-3; 9 bases are shared with TRBD2. CDR3 size: 17 residues. Germline assignment: CDR1 SGHTA and CDR2 FQGNSA. Trimming removed 4 bases from V and 4 bases from J; junction bases left unmatched: 12. The CDR3 reads CASSSRNSGLAADTQYF. The CDR3 nucleotides read TGTGCCAGCAGCTCTAGAAATTCGGGACTAGCAGCAGATACGCAGTATTTT.

This clone was recorded only once. The chain combines TRBV29-1 with TRBJ2-5; the D gene is possibly TRBD1 (5 bases). The CDR3 is 12 residues long. CDR1 is SQVTM, CDR2 ANQGSEA, per germline. Trimming removed 4 bases from V and 2 bases from J, with 8 bases in between. This chain's CDR3 is CSVVTVQETQYF. CDR3 DNA sequence: TGCAGCGTTGTGACAGTTCAAGAGACCCAGTACTTC. The whole variable domain, filled in from reference TRBV29-1 and TRBJ2-5, reads SAVISQKPSRDICQRGTSLTIQCQVDSQVTMMFWYRQQPGQSLTLIATANQGSEATYESGFVIDKFPISRPNLTFSTLTVSNMSPEDSSIYLCSVVTVQETQYFGPGTRLLVL.

The chain has TRBV9 and TRBJ1-1; possibly TRBD1 for D (5 bases). The CDR3 has 14 residues. The germline CDR1 and CDR2 sequences are SGDLS and YYNGEE. V shed 4 bases and J shed 1 base, with 11 bases lying between them. The CDR3, as DNA: TGTGCCAGCAGCCAAGGACACCCGAACACTGAAGCTTTCTTT. The encoded protein is CASSQGHPNTEAFF.

The rearrangement uses TRBV29-1 and TRBJ1-5; no reliable D call. The CDR3 loop spans 13 amino acids. Deletions cut 6 bases from V and 0 bases from J, with 9 bases between. Looked up from germline, CDR1 is SQVTM and CDR2 is ANQGSEA. The CDR3: CSVRLDSNQPQHF. As DNA, the CDR3 is TGCAGCGTCCGGTTAGATAGCAATCAGCCCCAGCATTTT.

The chain combines TRBV10-2 with TRBJ2-3; D not certain. Trimming took off 1 base at V and 0 bases at J, with 14 bases between the two ends. This CDR3 has 17 amino acids. The germline gives CDR1 WSHSY, CDR2 SAAADI. The CDR3, as DNA: TGCGCCAGCAGTGAGTTCCCGGGTCGCACAAGCACAGATACGCAGTATTTT. Translated, it gives CASSEFPGRTSTDTQYF.

J is TRBJ1-4 and V is TRBV2, with a tentative D call TRBD1 (5 bases). Germline assignment: CDR1 SNHLY and CDR2 FYNNEI. Trimming took 0 bases from V and 12 from J, leaving 23 bases between them. The length of the CDR3 is 17 residues. Here the CDR3 DNA reads TGTGCCAGCAGTGAAGCGCTTCCACGGGGGGGTATCTGGGAACTGTTTTTT. Encoded protein: CASSEALPRGGIWELFF.